This T cell receptor (beta chain) was recorded in a study of beta chain features in type 1 diabetes. Regarding the study as a whole: People with Type 1 diabetes carried modestly yet significantly shorter TCRB CDR3s in all four CD4+ subsets. There was no resolution here of whether HLA type influences TCRB rearrangement. Across patients, naive, central memory and Treg TCRB repertoires exhibited apparently greater similarity than was observed across healthy donors. Cells carrying high TCR expression could end up over-represented when cDNA is sequenced.

A CD45RO/CCR7/CD25/CD127/CD95/CD27 panel sorted naive, central memory, regulatory and stem cell-like memory CD4+ cells. Expressed TCRB transcripts were sequenced after all isolated RNA was converted to cDNA. Libraries were prepared by immunoSEQ multiplex PCR; TCRdb keeps only in-frame clonotypes and omits some of them. The sample records 300,000 to 400,000 clones, roughly 13% being singletons. The CDR3 runs 13 residues. CDR1 and CDR2 (germline): SGDLS, YYNGEE. V gave up 0 bases and J gave up 2 bases, with 5 bases separating them. A remark on this clone: Its antigen is as yet unknown. Other DNA sequences in this specimen translate into the identical CDR3.

This TCR came from a woman younger than 30 with type 1 diabetes. Source material: naive CD4+ T cells from blood. This sequence joins TRBV9 and TRBJ1-1; D unresolved. CDR3 sequence reads: CASSVASNTEAFF. CDR3 sequence (DNA): TGTGCCAGCAGCGTAGCGAGCAACACTGAAGCTTTCTTT.